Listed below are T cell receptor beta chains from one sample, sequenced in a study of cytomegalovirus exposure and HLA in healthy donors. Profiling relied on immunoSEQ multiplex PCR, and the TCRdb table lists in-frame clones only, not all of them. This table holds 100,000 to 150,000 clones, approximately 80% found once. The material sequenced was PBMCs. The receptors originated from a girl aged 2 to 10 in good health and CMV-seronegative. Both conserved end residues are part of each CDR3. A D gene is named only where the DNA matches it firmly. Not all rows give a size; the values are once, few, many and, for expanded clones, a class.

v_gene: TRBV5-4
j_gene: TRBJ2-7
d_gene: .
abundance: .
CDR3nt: TGTGCCAGCAGCTTCCCGGGGGTGTACGAGCAGTACTTC
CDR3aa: CASSFPGVYEQYF

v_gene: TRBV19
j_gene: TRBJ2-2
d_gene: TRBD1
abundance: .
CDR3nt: TGTGCCAGCCCGGGACAGGGCAACACCGGGGAGCTGTTTTTT
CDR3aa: CASPGQGNTGELFF

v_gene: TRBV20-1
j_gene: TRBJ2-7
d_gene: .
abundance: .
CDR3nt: TGCAGTGCTAGAGACCTATACGAGCAGTACTTC
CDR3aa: CSARDLYEQYF

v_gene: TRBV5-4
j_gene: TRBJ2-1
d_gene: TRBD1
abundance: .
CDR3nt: TGTGCCAGCAGCAAGGGACAGGGGTTCGGTGAGCAGTTCTTC
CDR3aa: CASSKGQGFGEQFF

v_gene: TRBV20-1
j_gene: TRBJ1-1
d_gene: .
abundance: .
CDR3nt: TGCACCCCAGGGAGGAGCACTGAAGCTTTCTTT
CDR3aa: CTPGRSTEAFF

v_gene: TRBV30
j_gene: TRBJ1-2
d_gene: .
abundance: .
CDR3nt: TGTGCCTGGAGTGTACGAGAGCGGGGCTACACCTTC
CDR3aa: CAWSVRERGYTF

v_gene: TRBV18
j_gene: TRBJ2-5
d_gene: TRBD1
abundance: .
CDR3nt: TGTGCCAGCTCACCGAAGGACAGGGTAGATGGGACCCAGTACTTC
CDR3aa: CASSPKDRVDGTQYF

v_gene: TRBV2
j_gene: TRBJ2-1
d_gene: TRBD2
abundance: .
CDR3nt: TGTGCCAGCAGGCGACTAGCGGGGGTCAATGAGCAGTTCTTC
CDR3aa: CASRRLAGVNEQFF

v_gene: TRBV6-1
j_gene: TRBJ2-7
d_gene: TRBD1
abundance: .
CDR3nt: TGTGCCAGCAGAGGACAGGGTCTCTACGAGCAGTACTTC
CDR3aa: CASRGQGLYEQYF

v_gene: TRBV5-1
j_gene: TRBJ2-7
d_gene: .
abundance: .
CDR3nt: TGCGCCAGCAGCAAACGGGACACGGGGGAGCAGTACTTC
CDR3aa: CASSKRDTGEQYF

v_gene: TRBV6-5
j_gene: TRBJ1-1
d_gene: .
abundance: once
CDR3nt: TGTGCCAGTGGGCTCCCCACTGAAGCTTTCTTT
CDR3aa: CASGLPTEAFF

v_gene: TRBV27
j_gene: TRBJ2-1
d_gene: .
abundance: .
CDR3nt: TGTGCCAGCAGTTTAGGCTATCCGGGGGAGCAGTTCTTC
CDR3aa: CASSLGYPGEQFF

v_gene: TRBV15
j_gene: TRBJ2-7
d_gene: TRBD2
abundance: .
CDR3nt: TGTGCCACCAGCTCCCCAGGTGAGACTAGCGGGGGAAACTCCTACGAGCAGTACTTC
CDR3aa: CATSSPGETSGGNSYEQYF

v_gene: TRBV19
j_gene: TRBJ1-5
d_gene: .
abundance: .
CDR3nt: TGTGCCAGTAGTCCGGCGGGAGGGTTACAGCCCCAGCATTTT
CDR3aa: CASSPAGGLQPQHF

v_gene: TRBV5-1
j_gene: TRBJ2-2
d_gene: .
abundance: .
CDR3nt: TGCGCCAGCAGCTTTACTAGCAGGTTCGGGGAGCTGTTTTTT
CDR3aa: CASSFTSRFGELFF

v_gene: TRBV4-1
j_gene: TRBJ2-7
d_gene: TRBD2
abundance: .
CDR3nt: TGCGCCAGCAGCGATCCCGGACTAGCCACCTACGAGCAGTACTTC
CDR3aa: CASSDPGLATYEQYF

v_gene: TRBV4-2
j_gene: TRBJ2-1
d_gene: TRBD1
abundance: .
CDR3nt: TGTGCCAGCAGCCAGGACAGGGCGAATGAGCAGTTCTTC
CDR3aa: CASSQDRANEQFF

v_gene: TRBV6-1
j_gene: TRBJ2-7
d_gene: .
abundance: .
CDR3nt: TGTGCCAGCAGTGAAGAGTCCAGTCATCCCATTTACGAGCAGTACTTC
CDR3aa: CASSEESSHPIYEQYF

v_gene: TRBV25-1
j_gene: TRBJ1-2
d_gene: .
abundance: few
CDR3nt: TGTGCCAGCAGTGAATATGGACAGAATTATGGCTACACCTTC
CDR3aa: CASSEYGQNYGYTF

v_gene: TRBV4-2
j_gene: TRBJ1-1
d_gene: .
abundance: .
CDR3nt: TGTGCCAGCAGCCAATCGGGGGGGAACACTGAAGCTTTCTTT
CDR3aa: CASSQSGGNTEAFF

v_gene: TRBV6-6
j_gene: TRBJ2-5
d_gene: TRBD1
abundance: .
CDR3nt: TGTGCCAGCAGTTACTTTGGAACAGGGGGCAAGACCCAGTACTTC
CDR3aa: CASSYFGTGGKTQYF

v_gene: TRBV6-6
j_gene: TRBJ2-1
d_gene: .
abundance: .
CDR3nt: TGTGCCAGCAGTTACCTACCCGGGGATTACAATGAGCAGTTCTTC
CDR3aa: CASSYLPGDYNEQFF

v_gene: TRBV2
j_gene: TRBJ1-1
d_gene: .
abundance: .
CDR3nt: TGTGCCAGCATCGGGGGGACACCTGAAGCTTTCTTT
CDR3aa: CASIGGTPEAFF

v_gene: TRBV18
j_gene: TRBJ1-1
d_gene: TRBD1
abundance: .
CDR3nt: TGTGCCAGCTCACGGGACAGGTCGAACACTGAAGCTTTCTTT
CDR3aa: CASSRDRSNTEAFF

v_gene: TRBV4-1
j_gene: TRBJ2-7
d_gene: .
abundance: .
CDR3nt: TGCGCCAGCAGCCAAGAGTCGGGAGCCGCCTACGAGCAGTACTTC
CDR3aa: CASSQESGAAYEQYF

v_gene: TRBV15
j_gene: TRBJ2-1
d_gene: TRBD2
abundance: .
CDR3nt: TGTGCCACCAGCGGAGCCGGGACTAGCTCTTACAATGAGCAGTTCTTC
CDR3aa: CATSGAGTSSYNEQFF